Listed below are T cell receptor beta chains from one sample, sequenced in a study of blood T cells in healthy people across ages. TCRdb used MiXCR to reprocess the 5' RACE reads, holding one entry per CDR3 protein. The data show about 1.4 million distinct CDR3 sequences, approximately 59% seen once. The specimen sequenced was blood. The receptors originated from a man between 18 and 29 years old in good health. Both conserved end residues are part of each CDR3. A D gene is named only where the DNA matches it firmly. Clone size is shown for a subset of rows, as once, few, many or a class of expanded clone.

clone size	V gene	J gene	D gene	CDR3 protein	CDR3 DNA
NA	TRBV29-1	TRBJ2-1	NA	CSGRQSSYNEQFF	TGCAGCGGCCGACAGAGCTCCTACAATGAGCAGTTCTTC
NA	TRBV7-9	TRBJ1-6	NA	CASTLLLRGTNSPLHF	TGTGCCAGCACCCTCCTCCTCAGGGGTACGAATTCACCCCTCCACTTT
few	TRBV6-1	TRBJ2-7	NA	CASKGDGVSYEQYF	TGTGCCAGCAAGGGAGACGGCGTCTCCTACGAGCAGTACTTC
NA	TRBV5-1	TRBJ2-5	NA	CASSLASSGLQETQYF	TGCGCCAGCAGCTTGGCCTCATCCGGGCTCCAAGAGACCCAGTACTTC
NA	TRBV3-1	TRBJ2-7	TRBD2	CASSPALAGPSSYNEQYF	TGTGCCAGCTCCCCTGCTCTAGCGGGTCCGAGCTCCTACAATGAGCAGTACTTC
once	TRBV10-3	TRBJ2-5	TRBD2	CAISVSVAGDLDEQYF	TGTGCCATCAGTGTCTCGGTAGCGGGGGATTTGGATGAGCAGTACTTC
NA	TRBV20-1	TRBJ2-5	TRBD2	CSASGTSGGFQETQYF	TGCAGTGCCTCCGGGACTAGCGGGGGGTTCCAAGAGACCCAGTACTTC
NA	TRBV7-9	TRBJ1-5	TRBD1	CASSSRGDPNQPQHF	TGTGCCAGCAGCTCCAGGGGGGATCCTAATCAGCCCCAGCATTTT
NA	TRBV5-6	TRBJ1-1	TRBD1	CASSSDRGGSPEAFF	TGTGCCAGCAGCTCGGACAGGGGCGGGTCGCCTGAAGCTTTCTTT
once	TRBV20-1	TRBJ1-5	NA	CSARLDVSATQHF	TGCAGTGCTAGGTTGGATGTATCAGCGACCCAGCATTTT
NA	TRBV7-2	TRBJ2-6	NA	CASSSIAGANVLTF	TGTGCCAGCAGCTCCATTGCGGGGGCCAACGTCCTGACTTTC
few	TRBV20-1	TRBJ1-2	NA	CSARGDLQGGRDYGYTF	TGCAGTGCTAGAGGCGACCTCCAAGGGGGTAGAGACTATGGCTACACCTTC
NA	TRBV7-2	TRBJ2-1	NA	CASRTRGSSYNEQFF	TGTGCCAGCAGGACTCGGGGGTCCTCCTACAATGAGCAGTTCTTC
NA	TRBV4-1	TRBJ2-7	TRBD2	CASSPRTSGNVEQYF	TGCGCCAGCAGCCCCCGGACTAGCGGGAACGTCGAGCAGTACTTC
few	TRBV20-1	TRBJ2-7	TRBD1	CSATGPGTGKVLYEQYF	TGCAGTGCTACTGGTCCCGGGACAGGGAAAGTGCTCTACGAGCAGTACTTC
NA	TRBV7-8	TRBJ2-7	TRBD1	CAVLRDSSYEQYF	TGTGCCGTACTCCGGGACAGCTCCTACGAGCAGTACTTC
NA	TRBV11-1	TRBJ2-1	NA	CASSLKGSPKKSHLYSYNEQFF	TGTGCCAGCAGCTTAAAGGGATCACCCAAAAAATCGCACCTATACTCCTACAATGAGCAGTTCTTC
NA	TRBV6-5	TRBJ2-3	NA	CASRLDPRGDTQYF	TGTGCCAGCAGACTCGACCCCCGAGGGGATACGCAGTATTTT
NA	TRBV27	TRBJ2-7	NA	CASSLRSGHYEQYF	TGTGCCAGCAGTTTGCGTTCAGGGCACTACGAGCAGTACTTC
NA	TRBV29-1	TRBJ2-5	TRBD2	CSVGGGTSGGDEQYF	TGCAGCGTTGGGGGGGGTACATCGGGCGGCGATGAGCAGTACTTC
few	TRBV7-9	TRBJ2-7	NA	CASSSPRQFFYEQYF	TGTGCCAGCAGCTCACCACGACAATTTTTCTACGAGCAGTACTTC
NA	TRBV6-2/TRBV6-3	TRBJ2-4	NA	CASSYGAPKNIQYF	TGTGCCAGCAGTTACGGGGCTCCCAAAAACATTCAGTACTTC
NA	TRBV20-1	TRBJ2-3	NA	CSARGLNRSTDTQYF	TGCAGTGCTAGAGGACTGAACCGAAGCACAGATACGCAGTATTTT
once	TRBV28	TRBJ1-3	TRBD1	CASRSRDSFFAFGNTIYF	TGTGCCAGCAGGAGCCGGGACAGTTTTTTTGCTTTTGGAAACACCATATATTTT
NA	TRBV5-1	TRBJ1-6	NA	CASSLAGSHNSPLHF	TGCGCCAGCAGCTTGGCCGGCTCCCATAATTCACCCCTCCACTTT